Each of the 17 T cell receptor beta chains below was sequenced from the same sample in a study of cytomegalovirus exposure and HLA in healthy donors. PCR involved 60 Vbeta and 13 Jbeta primers. Profiled with immunoSEQ multiplex PCR; TCRdb holds only in-frame clones, not every one. The table includes more than 90,000 clones, 78% detected once. Sequencing used PBMCs. These receptors came from a woman between 55 and 75 years old in good health and CMV-seronegative.

This clone was detected only once. DNA for the CDR3: TGTGCCAGCAGCTTTAGCGGGCCTAGCACAGATACGCAGTATTTT. It codes for CASSFSGPSTDTQYF. The chain recombines TRBV5-6 with TRBJ2-3, with 7 bases lining up with TRBD2. V was pared by 2 bases and J by 0 bases, with 3 bases of the junction left unmatched. Germline-derived CDR1 and CDR2 are SGHDT and YYEEEE. CDR3 length: 15 amino acids.

The chain couples TRBV29-1 to TRBJ2-3; TRBD2 matches 11 bases. The ends lost 7 bases at V and 7 bases at J; junction bases unmatched: 10. This CDR3 comprises 14 residues. Germline V lookup: CDR1 SQVTM, CDR2 ANQGSEA. CDR3 region: CSGYSGGERNTQYF. DNA for the CDR3: TGCAGCGGGTATAGCGGGGGGGAGAGAAATACGCAGTATTTT.

This chain links TRBV20-1 with TRBJ1-2; tentatively, D is TRBD1 (6 bases). This CDR3 has 11 residues. Germline CDR1 and CDR2: DFQATT and SNEGSKA (reference sequence). Trimming removed 7 bases from V and 3 bases from J, with 9 bases in between. The CDR3 region has the DNA TGCAGTGAACGGACAGACTATGGCTACACCTTC. Amino acid sequence: CSERTDYGYTF.

With respect to this clone: One end of the junction varies from germline; a read error may be responsible. The rearrangement links TRBV7-2 to TRBJ2-2; 10 bases are shared with TRBD1. This CDR3 has 15 amino acids. Looked up from germline, CDR1 is SGHTA and CDR2 is FQGNSA. For the CDR3, the DNA is TGTGCCAGCAGCTCGGATGACAGGGGGCCTCAGGGAGCCATTTTT. This codes for CASSSDDRGPQGAIF.

This clone was seen more than once but under ten times. This rearrangement joins TRBV5-1 to TRBJ2-5; D uncertain. The germline V gene has CDR1 SGHRS and CDR2 YFSETQ. CDR3 length equals 13 residues. The V end was cut by 0 bases, the J end by 0 bases, with 3 bases between. The CDR3 protein is CASSLDNQETQYF. CDR3 nucleotide sequence: TGCGCCAGCAGCTTGGACAACCAAGAGACCCAGTACTTC.

The gene calls are TRBV5-1 and TRBJ2-5, with D perhaps TRBD1 (6 bases). Germline V CDR1 and CDR2: SGHRS, YFSETQ. V lost 2 bases and J 1 base, leaving 12 bases between the germline ends. The CDR3 covers 15 residues. CDR3 region: CASSLRTDFQETQYF. As DNA, the CDR3 is TGCGCCAGCAGCTTAAGGACAGACTTCCAAGAGACCCAGTACTTC.

The chain links TRBV19 to TRBJ1-1, with a tentative D call TRBD1 (6 bases). CDR3 length: 16 amino acids. The V end was cut by 5 bases, the J end by 3 bases, with 19 bases between. Germline values: CDR1 LNHDA, CDR2 SQIVND (reference sequence). CDR3 in DNA: TGTGCCAGTAGTCCACGGGGAGGGGACAAGGACACTGAAGCTTTCTTT. Residues: CASSPRGGDKDTEAFF.

The chain is built from TRBV4-3 and TRBJ2-7; D perhaps matches TRBD2 (5 bases). The CDR3 spans 16 residues. V lost 1 base to trimming and J lost 6 bases, with 19 bases between them. Germline lookup yields CDR1 LGHNA and CDR2 YSLEER. The CDR3 is CASSQGDRVSRGEQYF. DNA of the CDR3: TGCGCCAGCAGCCAAGGAGATCGGGTGAGCCGGGGCGAGCAGTACTTC.

The chain recombines TRBV10-3 with TRBJ2-5; possible D gene TRBD2, 5 bases. Germline-derived CDR1 and CDR2 are ENHRY and SYGVKD. The CDR3 totals 13 residues. Trimming took off 2 bases at V and 5 bases at J, with 9 bases between the two ends. The CDR3 reads CAISEVGDETQYF. CDR3 nucleotides: TGTGCCATCAGTGAGGTGGGAGACGAGACCCAGTACTTC.

The chain uses TRBV14 and TRBJ2-3; no clear D. The CDR3 is 14 residues long. Germline CDR1 is SGHDN and CDR2 is FVKESK. Trimming took 0 bases from V and 6 from J, leaving 10 bases between them. Written as DNA, the CDR3 is TGTGCCAGCAGCCAAGAACCCCTACTTGATACGCAGTATTTT. Translating gives CASSQEPLLDTQYF.

A word on this clone: A read error may produce the germline difference seen at one junction end. The rearrangement joins TRBV5-6 to TRBJ1-6; 7 bases match TRBD1. The CDR3 length is 19 residues. Germline CDR1 SGHDT, CDR2 YYEEEE. DNA of the CDR3: TGTGCCAGCAACTTGGCCGGGATACAGGGGAGCTCCTATAATTCACCCCTCCACTTT. Its translation: CASNLAGIQGSSYNSPLHF.

This clone was seen a few times. This chain connects TRBV7-8 to TRBJ2-6, with TRBD1 identical over 9 bases. CDR3 length: 19 amino acids. V was pared by 0 bases and J by 1 base, with 7 bases of the junction left unmatched. Germline V gene data show CDR1 as SGHVS and CDR2 as FQNEAQ. CDR3 nucleotides: TGTGCCAGCAGCTTAGCCTGGACAGGGGTCCAATCTGGGGCCAACGTCCTGACTTTC. This sequence encodes CASSLAWTGVQSGANVLTF. The complete variable domain, with remaining parts taken from reference TRBV7-8 and TRBJ2-6, reads GAGVSQSPRYKVAKRGQDVALRCDPISGHVSLFWYQQALGQGPEFLTYFQNEAQLDKSGLPSDRFFAERPEGSVSTLKIQRTQQEDSAVYLCASSLAWTGVQSGANVLTFGAGSRLTVL.

V is TRBV9 and J is TRBJ2-3, with D tentatively TRBD1 (6 bases). The CDR3 spans 13 residues. Per the germline V gene, CDR1 is SGDLS and CDR2 is YYNGEE. V lost 0 bases, J lost 10 bases, and 12 bases lay in between. The CDR3 sequence is CASSVEGVDAQYF. Written as DNA, the CDR3 is TGTGCCAGCAGCGTAGAGGGGGTGGACGCGCAGTATTTT. The complete variable domain, with remaining parts taken from reference TRBV9 and TRBJ2-3, reads DSGVTQTPKHLITATGQRVTLRCSPRSGDLSVYWYQQSLDQGLQFLIQYYNGEERAKGNILERFSAQQFPDLHSELNLSSLELGDSALYFCASSVEGVDAQYFGPGTRLTVL.

This clone has only one observation. The CDR3 DNA reads TGCGCCAGCACCCCGGCGGGGGGGCAGCAAGAGACCCAGTACTTC. Protein product: CASTPAGGQQETQYF. This sequence joins TRBV5-1 and TRBJ2-5, with 9 bases lining up with TRBD2. The ends lost 6 bases at V and 2 bases at J; junction bases unmatched: 8. The CDR3 loop spans 15 amino acids. Germline V lookup: CDR1 SGHRS, CDR2 YFSETQ.

The V call is TRBV1, the J call TRBJ1-2; the table's D call of TRBD1 was not tested on the DNA. TRBV1 is recorded as a pseudogene. The CDR3 runs to 14 residues. CDR3 sequence (DNA): TGCACCAGCAGCCAAGGTTTCGGGACAGATGGCTACACCTTC. This encodes CTSSQGFGTDGYTF.

The sample holds a few counts of this clone. The gene calls are TRBV30 and TRBJ1-1, with D maybe TRBD1 (5 bases). CDR3 length: 13 residues. The V end was cut by 0 bases, the J end by 3 bases, with 8 bases between. The germline CDR1 and CDR2 sequences are GTSNPN and SVGIG (reference sequence). CDR3 sequence (DNA): TGTGCCTGGAGTGTCTTCAGGGACACTGAAGCTTTCTTT. The encoded protein is CAWSVFRDTEAFF.

V and J are TRBV19 and TRBJ1-1; the match to TRBD1 covers 8 bases. This CDR3 is built from 14 residues. The ends lost 2 bases at V and 2 bases at J; junction bases unmatched: 1. From germline, CDR1 is LNHDA and CDR2 SQIVND (reference sequence). CDR3 sequence: CASSIQGANTEAFF. The CDR3 nucleotides read TGTGCCAGTAGTATACAGGGGGCAAACACTGAAGCTTTCTTT.